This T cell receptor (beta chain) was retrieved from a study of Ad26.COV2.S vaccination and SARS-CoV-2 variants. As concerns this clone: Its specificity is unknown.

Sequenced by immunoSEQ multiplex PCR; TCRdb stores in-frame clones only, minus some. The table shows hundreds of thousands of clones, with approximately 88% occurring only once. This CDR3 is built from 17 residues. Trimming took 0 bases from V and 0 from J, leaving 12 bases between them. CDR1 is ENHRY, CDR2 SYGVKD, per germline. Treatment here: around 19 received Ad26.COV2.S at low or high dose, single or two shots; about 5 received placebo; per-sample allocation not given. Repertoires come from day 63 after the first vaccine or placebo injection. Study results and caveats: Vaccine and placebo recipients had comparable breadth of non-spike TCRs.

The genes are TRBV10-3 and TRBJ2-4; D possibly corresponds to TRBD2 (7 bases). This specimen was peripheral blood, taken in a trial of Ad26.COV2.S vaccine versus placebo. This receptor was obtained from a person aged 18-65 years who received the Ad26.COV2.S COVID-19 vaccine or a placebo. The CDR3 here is CAISESGGLLAKNIQYF. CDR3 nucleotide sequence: TGTGCCATCAGTGAGTCCGGGGGGCTCTTAGCCAAAAACATTCAGTACTTC.